The 4 T cell receptor beta chains in this list originate from one sample, sequenced in a study of cytomegalovirus exposure and HLA in healthy donors. Primers for the PCR totalled 60 Vbeta and 13 Jbeta. The protocol was immunoSEQ multiplex PCR, while the TCRdb copy is restricted to in-frame clones and leaves out a portion. This repertoire shows about 150,000 clones, less than 90% found once; its top ten account for almost 2.5%. Sample: PBMCs. These receptors all stem from a boy between 2 and 10 years old in good health and CMV-seronegative.

CDR3 protein: CASSQGWRVSEKLFF. As DNA, the CDR3 is TGTGCCAGCAGCCAGGGATGGAGGGTCTCTGAAAAACTGTTTTTT. The genes are TRBV7-2 and TRBJ1-4; possibly TRBD1 for D (5 bases). The CDR3 spans 15 residues. V shed 5 bases and J shed 7 bases, with 17 bases lying between them. The germline V gene has CDR1 SGHTA and CDR2 FQGNSA. Combining the CDR3 with reference TRBV7-2 and TRBJ1-4 gives the whole variable domain GAGVSQSPSNKVTEKGKDVELRCDPISGHTALYWYRQSLGQGLEFLIYFQGNSAPDKSGLPSDRFSAERTGGSVSTLTIQRTQQEDSAVYLCASSQGWRVSEKLFFGSGTQLSVL.

In its sample, this clone was seen a few times. The sample contains more than one DNA sequence encoding this CDR3. The chain links TRBV28 to TRBJ1-5; D is perhaps TRBD1 (5 bases). V shed 2 bases and J shed 1 base, with 6 bases lying between them. This CDR3 contains 14 residues. The germline V gene has CDR1 MDHEN and CDR2 SYDVKM. CDR3 in DNA: TGTGCCAGCAGTTTACCAGGGAGCAATCAGCCCCAGCATTTT. Its translation: CASSLPGSNQPQHF.

CDR3 amino acids: CAISGEGRTGELFF. DNA for the CDR3: TGTGCCATCAGTGGAGAGGGGAGGACCGGGGAGCTGTTTTTT. The rearrangement links TRBV10-3 to TRBJ2-2; the D gene is possibly TRBD2 (6 bases). V was clipped by 4 bases and J by 5 bases, with 11 bases between them. The CDR3 totals 14 residues. The germline V gene encodes CDR1 ENHRY and CDR2 SYGVKD.

The V call is TRBV7-2, the J call TRBJ1-1; TRBD1 might be the D (6 bases). CDR1 and CDR2 from the germline V gene are SGHTA and FQGNSA. V gave up 1 base and J gave up 5 bases, with 23 bases separating them. The CDR3 consists of 18 residues. CDR3 protein: CASSLGQEYGGRSTEAFF. CDR3 DNA sequence: TGTGCCAGCAGCTTAGGGCAAGAATACGGGGGGCGCAGTACTGAAGCTTTCTTT.